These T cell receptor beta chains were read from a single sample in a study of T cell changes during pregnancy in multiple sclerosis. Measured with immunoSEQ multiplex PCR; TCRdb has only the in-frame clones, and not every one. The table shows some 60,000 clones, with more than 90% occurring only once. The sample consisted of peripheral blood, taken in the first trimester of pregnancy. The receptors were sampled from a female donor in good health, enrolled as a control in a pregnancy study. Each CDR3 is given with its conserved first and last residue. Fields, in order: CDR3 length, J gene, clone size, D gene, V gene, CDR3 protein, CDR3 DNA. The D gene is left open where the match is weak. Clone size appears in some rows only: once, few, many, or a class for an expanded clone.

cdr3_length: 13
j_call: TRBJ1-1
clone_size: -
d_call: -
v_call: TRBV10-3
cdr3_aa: CAIKLTMNTEAFF
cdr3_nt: TGTGCCATCAAACTTACCATGAACACTGAAGCTTTCTTT

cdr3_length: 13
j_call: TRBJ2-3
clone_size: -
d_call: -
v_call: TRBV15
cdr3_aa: CATSRLGTDTQYF
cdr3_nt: TGTGCCACCAGCAGGCTAGGCACAGATACGCAGTATTTT

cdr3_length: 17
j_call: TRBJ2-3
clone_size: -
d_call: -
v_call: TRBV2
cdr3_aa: CASSEWGDSTSTDTQYF
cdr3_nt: TGTGCCAGCAGTGAATGGGGGGACTCTACTAGCACAGATACGCAGTATTTT

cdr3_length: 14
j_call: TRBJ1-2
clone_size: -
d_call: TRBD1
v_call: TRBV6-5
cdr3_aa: CASSPAGGPGDYTF
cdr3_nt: TGTGCCAGCAGCCCAGCAGGGGGACCCGGTGACTACACCTTC

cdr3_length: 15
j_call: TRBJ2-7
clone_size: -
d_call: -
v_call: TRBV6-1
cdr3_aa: CASSERWRASYEQYF
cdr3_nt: TGTGCCAGCAGTGAAAGGTGGCGGGCGAGCTACGAGCAGTACTTC

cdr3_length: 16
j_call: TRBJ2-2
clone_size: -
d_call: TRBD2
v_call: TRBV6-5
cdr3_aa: CASSWLAGAEGGELFF
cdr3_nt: TGTGCCAGCAGTTGGCTAGCGGGAGCAGAGGGCGGGGAGCTGTTTTTT

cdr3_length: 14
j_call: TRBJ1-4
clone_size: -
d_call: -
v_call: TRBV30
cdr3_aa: CAWSVPSGWEKLFF
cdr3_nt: TGTGCCTGGAGTGTACCTAGTGGGTGGGAAAAACTGTTTTTT

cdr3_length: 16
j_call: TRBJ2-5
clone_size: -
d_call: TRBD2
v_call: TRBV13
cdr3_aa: CASSVSGTSGTETQYF
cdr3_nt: TGTGCCAGCAGCGTCTCCGGGACTAGCGGGACAGAGACCCAGTACTTC

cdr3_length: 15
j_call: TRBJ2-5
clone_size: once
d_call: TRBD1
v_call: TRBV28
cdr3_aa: CASSSRQGAQETQYF
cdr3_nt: TGTGCCAGCAGTTCCCGACAGGGGGCTCAAGAGACCCAGTACTTC

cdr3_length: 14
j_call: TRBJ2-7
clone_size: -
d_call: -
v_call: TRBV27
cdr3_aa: CASSLRLGAYEQYF
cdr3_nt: TGTGCCAGCAGTTTGAGACTAGGAGCCTACGAGCAGTACTTC

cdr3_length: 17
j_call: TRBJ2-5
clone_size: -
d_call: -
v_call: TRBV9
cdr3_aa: CASSAGERRGGVETQYF
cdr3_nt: TGTGCCAGCAGCGCGGGAGAGAGGAGGGGGGGCGTGGAGACCCAGTACTTC

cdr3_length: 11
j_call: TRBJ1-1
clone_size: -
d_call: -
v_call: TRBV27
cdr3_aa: CASYSQLQAFF
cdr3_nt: TGTGCCAGCTATTCGCAACTACAAGCTTTCTTT

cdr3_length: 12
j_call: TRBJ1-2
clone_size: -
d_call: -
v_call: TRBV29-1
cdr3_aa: CSARLGGGGYTF
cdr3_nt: TGCAGCGCTCGCTTGGGGGGTGGAGGCTACACCTTC

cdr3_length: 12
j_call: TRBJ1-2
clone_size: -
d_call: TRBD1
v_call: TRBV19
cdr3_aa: CASSDRDYGYTF
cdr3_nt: TGTGCCAGTAGTGACAGGGACTATGGCTACACCTTC

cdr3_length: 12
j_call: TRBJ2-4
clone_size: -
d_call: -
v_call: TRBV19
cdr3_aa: CASSTQASIQYF
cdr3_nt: TGTGCCAGTAGTACCCAGGCAAGCATTCAGTACTTC

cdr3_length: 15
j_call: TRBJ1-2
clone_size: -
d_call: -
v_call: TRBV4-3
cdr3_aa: CASSSLPGVNYGYTF
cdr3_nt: TGCGCCAGCAGCTCCCTACCAGGGGTCAACTATGGCTACACCTTC

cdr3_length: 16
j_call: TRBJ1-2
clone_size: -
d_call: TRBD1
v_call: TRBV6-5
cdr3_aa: CASSYSPGQGLYGYTF
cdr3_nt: TGTGCCAGCAGTTACTCTCCGGGACAGGGCCTCTATGGCTACACCTTC

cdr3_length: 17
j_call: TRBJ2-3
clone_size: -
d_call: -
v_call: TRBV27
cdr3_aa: CASSPTKLVGYTDTQYF
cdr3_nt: TGTGCCAGCAGTCCCACCAAACTAGTGGGGTACACAGATACGCAGTATTTT

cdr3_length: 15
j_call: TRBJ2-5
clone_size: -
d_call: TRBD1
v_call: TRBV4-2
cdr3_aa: CASSQNRGRGETQYF
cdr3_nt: TGTGCCAGCAGCCAAAACAGGGGGCGCGGGGAGACCCAGTACTTC

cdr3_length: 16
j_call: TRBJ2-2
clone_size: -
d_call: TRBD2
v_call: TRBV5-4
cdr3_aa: CASRSLAGGETGELFF
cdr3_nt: TGTGCCAGCAGGTCACTAGCGGGAGGCGAAACCGGGGAGCTGTTTTTT

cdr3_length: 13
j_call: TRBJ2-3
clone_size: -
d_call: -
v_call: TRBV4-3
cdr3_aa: CASSQDRPDTQYF
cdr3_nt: TGCGCCAGCAGCCAAGATCGTCCAGATACGCAGTATTTT

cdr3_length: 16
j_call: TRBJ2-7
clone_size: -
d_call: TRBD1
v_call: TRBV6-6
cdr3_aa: CASSYSSWGQGYEQYF
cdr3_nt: TGTGCCAGCAGTTACTCGAGTTGGGGACAGGGGTACGAGCAGTACTTC

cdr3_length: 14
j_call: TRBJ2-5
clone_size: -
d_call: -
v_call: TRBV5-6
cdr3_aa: CASSRLSVQETQYF
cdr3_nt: TGTGCCAGCAGCAGACTGTCAGTACAAGAGACCCAGTACTTC

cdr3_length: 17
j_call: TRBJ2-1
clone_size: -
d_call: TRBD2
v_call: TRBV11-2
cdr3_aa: CASSFYPAGSAGDEQFF
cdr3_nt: TGTGCCAGCAGCTTTTACCCAGCGGGATCAGCCGGGGATGAGCAGTTCTTC

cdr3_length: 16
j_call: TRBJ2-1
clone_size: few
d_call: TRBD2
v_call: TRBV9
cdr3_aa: CASSVELGLVYNEQFF
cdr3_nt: TGTGCCAGCAGCGTAGAGCTGGGACTAGTCTACAATGAGCAGTTCTTC

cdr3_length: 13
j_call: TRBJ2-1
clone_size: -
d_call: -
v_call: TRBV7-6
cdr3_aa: CASSLARGSEQFF
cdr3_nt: TGTGCCAGCAGCTTAGCGCGGGGAAGTGAGCAGTTCTTC

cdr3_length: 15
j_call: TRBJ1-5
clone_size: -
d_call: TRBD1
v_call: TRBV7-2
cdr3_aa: CASSFGQVSNQPQHF
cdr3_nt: TGTGCCAGCAGCTTTGGACAGGTTAGCAATCAGCCCCAGCATTTT

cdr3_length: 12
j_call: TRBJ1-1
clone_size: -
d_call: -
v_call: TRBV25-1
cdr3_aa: CASSEGRTEAFF
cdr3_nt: TGTGCCAGCAGTGAGGGGCGCACTGAAGCTTTCTTT

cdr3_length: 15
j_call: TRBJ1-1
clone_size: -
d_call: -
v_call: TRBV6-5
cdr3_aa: CASSYSSGVNTEAFF
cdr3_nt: TGTGCCAGCAGTTACTCGAGCGGTGTCAACACTGAAGCTTTCTTT

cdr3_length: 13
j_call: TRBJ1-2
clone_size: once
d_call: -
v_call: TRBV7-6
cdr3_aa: CASSLDSAYGYTF
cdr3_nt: TGTGCCAGCAGCTTGGACAGCGCCTATGGCTACACCTTC

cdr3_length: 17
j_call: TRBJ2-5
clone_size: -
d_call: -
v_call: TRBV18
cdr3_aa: CASSPTQATALGETQYF
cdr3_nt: TGTGCCAGCTCCCCAACCCAGGCGACAGCCTTGGGGGAGACCCAGTACTTC

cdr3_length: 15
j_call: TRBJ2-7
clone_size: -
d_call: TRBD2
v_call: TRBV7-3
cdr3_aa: CASSLGAGLSYEQYF
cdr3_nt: TGTGCCAGCAGCTTAGGAGCGGGACTCTCCTACGAGCAGTACTTC

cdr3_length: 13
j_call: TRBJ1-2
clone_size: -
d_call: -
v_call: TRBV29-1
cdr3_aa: CSVDTGLGDGYTF
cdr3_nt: TGCAGCGTTGACACAGGGCTAGGGGATGGCTACACCTTC

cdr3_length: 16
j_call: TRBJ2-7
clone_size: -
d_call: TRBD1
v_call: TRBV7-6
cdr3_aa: CASSLKQGAENYEQYF
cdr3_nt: TGTGCCAGCAGCTTAAAACAGGGGGCGGAGAACTACGAGCAGTACTTC

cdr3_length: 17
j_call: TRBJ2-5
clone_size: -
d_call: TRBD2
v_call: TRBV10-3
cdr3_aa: CAISDGGLAGGQETQYF
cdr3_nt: TGTGCCATCAGTGACGGAGGACTAGCGGGAGGTCAAGAGACCCAGTACTTC

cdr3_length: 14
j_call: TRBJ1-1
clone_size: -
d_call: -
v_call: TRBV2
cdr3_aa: CASIREGVNTEAFF
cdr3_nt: TGTGCCAGCATACGGGAGGGGGTGAACACTGAAGCTTTCTTT

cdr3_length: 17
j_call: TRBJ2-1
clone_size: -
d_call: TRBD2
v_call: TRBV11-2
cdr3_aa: CASSQVLTSGRYNEQFF
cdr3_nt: TGTGCCAGCAGCCAAGTACTGACTAGCGGGAGGTACAATGAGCAGTTCTTC

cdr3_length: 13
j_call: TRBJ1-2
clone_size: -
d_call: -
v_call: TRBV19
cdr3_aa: CASSKTGSYGYTF
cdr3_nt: TGTGCCAGTAGCAAAACAGGGTCCTACGGCTACACCTTC

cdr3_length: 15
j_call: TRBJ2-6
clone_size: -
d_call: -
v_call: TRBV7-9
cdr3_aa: CASSFGGGGANVLTF
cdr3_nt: TGTGCCAGCAGCTTCGGCGGAGGTGGGGCCAACGTCCTGACTTTC

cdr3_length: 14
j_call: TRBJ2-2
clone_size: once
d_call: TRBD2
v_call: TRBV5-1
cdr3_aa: CASSLAGGTGELFF
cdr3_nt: TGCGCCAGCAGCTTGGCCGGGGGGACCGGGGAGCTGTTTTTT

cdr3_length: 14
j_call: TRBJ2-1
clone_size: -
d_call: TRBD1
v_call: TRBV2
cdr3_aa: CATLEGTGGNEQFF
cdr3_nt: TGTGCCACCTTGGAGGGGACAGGGGGGAATGAGCAGTTCTTC

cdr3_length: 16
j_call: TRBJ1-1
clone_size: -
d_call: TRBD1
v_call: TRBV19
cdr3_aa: CASSSNRGARSTEAFF
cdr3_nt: TGTGCCAGTAGTTCCAACAGGGGGGCAAGGAGTACTGAAGCTTTCTTT

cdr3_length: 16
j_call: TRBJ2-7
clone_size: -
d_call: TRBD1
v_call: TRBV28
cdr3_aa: CASSLPTGQATYEQYF
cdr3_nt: TGTGCCAGCAGTCTACCGACGGGACAGGCTACCTACGAGCAGTACTTC

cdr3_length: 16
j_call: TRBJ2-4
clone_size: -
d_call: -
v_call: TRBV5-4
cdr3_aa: CASSLVWAGQWGIQYF
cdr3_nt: TGTGCCAGCAGCTTGGTCTGGGCGGGCCAGTGGGGCATTCAGTACTTC

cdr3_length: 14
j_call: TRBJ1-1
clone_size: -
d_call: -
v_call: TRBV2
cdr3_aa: CASTTGLSGTEAFF
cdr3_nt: TGTGCCAGCACCACAGGGCTTTCGGGAACTGAAGCTTTCTTT

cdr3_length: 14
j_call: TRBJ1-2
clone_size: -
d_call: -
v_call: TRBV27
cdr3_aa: CASSGLGGASGYTF
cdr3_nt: TGTGCCAGCAGTGGGCTTGGGGGGGCATCTGGCTACACCTTC

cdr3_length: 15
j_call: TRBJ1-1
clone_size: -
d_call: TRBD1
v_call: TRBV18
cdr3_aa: CASSPRTGRGTEAFF
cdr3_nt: TGTGCCAGCTCACCCCGGACAGGGCGGGGAACTGAAGCTTTCTTT

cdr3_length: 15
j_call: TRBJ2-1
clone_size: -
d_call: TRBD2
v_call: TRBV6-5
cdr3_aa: CASSYMAGGHNEQFF
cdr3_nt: TGTGCCAGCAGTTACATGGCGGGGGGGCACAATGAGCAGTTCTTC

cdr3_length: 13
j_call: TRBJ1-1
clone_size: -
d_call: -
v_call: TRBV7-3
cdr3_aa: CASSHGGSAEAFF
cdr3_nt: TGTGCCAGCAGCCACGGAGGGAGCGCTGAAGCTTTCTTT

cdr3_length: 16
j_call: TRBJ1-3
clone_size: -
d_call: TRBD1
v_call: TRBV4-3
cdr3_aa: CASHRTGGESGNTIYF
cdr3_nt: TGCGCCAGCCACAGGACAGGGGGGGAATCTGGAAACACCATATATTTT

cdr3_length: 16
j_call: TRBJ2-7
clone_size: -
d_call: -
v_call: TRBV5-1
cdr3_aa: CASSLEGVLRAREQYF
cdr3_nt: TGCGCCAGCAGCCTGGAGGGGGTCCTTAGGGCTAGGGAGCAGTACTTC

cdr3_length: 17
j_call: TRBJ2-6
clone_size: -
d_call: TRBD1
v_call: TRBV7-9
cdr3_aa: CASGPGQGAAGANVLTF
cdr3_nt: TGTGCCAGCGGTCCGGGACAGGGGGCGGCTGGGGCCAACGTCCTGACTTTC

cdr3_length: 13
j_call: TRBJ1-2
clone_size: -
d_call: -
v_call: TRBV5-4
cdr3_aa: CASSRDTSYGYTF
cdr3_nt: TGTGCCAGCAGCCGGGACACCTCTTATGGCTACACCTTC

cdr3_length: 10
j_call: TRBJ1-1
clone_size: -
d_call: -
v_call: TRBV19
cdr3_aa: CARHSLEAFF
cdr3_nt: TGTGCTAGACATTCCCTAGAAGCTTTCTTT

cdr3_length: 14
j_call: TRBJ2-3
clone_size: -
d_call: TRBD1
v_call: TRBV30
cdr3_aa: CAWTTGVSTDTQYF
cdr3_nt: TGTGCCTGGACGACAGGGGTAAGCACAGATACGCAGTATTTT

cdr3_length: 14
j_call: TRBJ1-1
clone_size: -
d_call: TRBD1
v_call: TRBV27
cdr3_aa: CASSSPQGDTEAFF
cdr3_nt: TGTGCCAGCAGTTCTCCACAGGGGGACACTGAAGCTTTCTTT

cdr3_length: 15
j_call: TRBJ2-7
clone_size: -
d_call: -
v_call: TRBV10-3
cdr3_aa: CAISESGQTAYEQYF
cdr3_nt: TGTGCCATCAGTGAATCGGGACAAACCGCCTACGAGCAGTACTTC